The present T cell receptor (beta chain) was sequenced within a study of cytomegalovirus exposure and HLA in healthy donors. Turning to the study itself: HLA-typed donors were the source of 83 million or so unique TCRs held in an early data release.

PCR used 60 Vbeta primers and 13 Jbeta primers. Sequenced by immunoSEQ multiplex PCR; TCRdb stores in-frame clones only, minus some. Of some 180,000 clones listed, about 80% were seen once; the top ten hold 3.4%. The sequencing input was PBMCs. The receptor comes from a middle-aged man in good health and CMV-seropositive.

The chain's CDR3 is CASSWDSQETQYF. The CDR3 DNA reads as TGTGCCAGCAGTTGGGACTCGCAAGAGACCCAGTACTTC. The V gene is TRBV6-5, the J gene TRBJ2-5; the D gene is possibly TRBD2 (6 bases). CDR3 length: 13 amino acids. V was pared by 4 bases and J by 2 bases, with 8 bases between. Germline V gene lookup returns CDR1 MNHEY and CDR2 SVGAGI.